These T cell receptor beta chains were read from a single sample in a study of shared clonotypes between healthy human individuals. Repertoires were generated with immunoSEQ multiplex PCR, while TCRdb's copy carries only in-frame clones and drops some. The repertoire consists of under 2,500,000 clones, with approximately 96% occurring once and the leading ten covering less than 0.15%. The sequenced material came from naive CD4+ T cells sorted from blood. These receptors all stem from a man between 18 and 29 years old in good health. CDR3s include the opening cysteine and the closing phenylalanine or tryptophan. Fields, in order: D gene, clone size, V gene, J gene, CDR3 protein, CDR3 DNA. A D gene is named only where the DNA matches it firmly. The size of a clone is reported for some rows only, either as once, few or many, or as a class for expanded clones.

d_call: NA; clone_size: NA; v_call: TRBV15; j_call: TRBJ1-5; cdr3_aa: CATSRAGGVQPQHF; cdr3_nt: TGTGCCACCAGTCGGGCTGGAGGGGTTCAGCCCCAGCATTTT
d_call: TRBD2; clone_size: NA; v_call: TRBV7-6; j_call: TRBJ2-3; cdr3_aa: CASSEGTSGSRTDTQYF; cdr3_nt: TGTGCCAGCAGCGAAGGGACTAGCGGATCCCGCACAGATACGCAGTATTTT
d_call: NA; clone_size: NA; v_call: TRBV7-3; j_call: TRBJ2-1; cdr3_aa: CASSLTTDSGNEQFF; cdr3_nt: TGTGCCAGCAGCTTAACGACAGATTCGGGGAATGAGCAGTTCTTC
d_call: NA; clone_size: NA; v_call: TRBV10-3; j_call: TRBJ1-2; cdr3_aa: CAISENGFGYTF; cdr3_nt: TGTGCCATCAGTGAGAATGGTTTTGGCTACACCTTC
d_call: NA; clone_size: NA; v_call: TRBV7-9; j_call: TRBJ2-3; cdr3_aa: CASSVQGGPTDTQYF; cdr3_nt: TGTGCCAGCAGCGTCCAAGGAGGCCCCACAGATACGCAGTATTTT
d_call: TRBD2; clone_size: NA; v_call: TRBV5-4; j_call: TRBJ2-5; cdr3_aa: CASSLAGLAGGRETQYF; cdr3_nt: TGTGCCAGCAGCTTAGCCGGACTAGCGGGAGGGAGAGAGACCCAGTACTTC
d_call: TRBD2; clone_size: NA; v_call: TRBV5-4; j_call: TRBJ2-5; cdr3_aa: CASSWTSGQETQYF; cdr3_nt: TGTGCCAGCAGCTGGACTAGCGGCCAAGAGACCCAGTACTTC
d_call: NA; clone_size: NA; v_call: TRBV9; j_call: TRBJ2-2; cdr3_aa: CASSVSAGYATGELFF; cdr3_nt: TGTGCCAGCAGCGTATCGGCAGGGTACGCCACCGGGGAGCTGTTTTTT
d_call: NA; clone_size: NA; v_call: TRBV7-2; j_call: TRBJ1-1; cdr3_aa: CASSFRMNTEAFF; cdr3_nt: TGTGCCAGCAGCTTTCGGATGAACACTGAAGCTTTCTTT
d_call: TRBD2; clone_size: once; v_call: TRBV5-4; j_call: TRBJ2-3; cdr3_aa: CASSSASGGAIDTQYF; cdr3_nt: TGTGCCAGCAGCTCGGCTAGCGGGGGGGCCATAGATACGCAGTATTTT
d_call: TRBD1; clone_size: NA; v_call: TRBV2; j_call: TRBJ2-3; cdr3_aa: CASSFDRGQSTDTQYF; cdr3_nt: TGTGCCAGCAGTTTTGACAGGGGACAGAGCACAGATACGCAGTATTTT
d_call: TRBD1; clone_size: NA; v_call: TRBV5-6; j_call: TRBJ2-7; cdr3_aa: CASSYGQGREQYF; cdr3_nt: TGTGCCAGCAGCTATGGACAGGGGCGAGAGCAGTACTTC
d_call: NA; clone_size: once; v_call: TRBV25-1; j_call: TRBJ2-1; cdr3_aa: CASSRGIEQFF; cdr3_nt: TGTGCCAGCAGTAGGGGAATCGAGCAGTTCTTC
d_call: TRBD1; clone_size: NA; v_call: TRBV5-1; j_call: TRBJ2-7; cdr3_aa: CASSLSGGLAYEQYF; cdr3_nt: TGCGCCAGCAGCTTGTCAGGGGGCCTCGCCTACGAGCAGTACTTC
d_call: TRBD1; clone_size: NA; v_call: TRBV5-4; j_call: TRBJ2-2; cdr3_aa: CASSWSDRGHRELFF; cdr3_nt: TGTGCCAGCAGCTGGAGCGACAGGGGGCATAGGGAGCTGTTTTTT
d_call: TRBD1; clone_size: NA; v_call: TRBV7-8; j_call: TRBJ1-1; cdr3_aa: CASSLRDRGFEAFF; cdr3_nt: TGTGCCAGCAGCCTTAGGGACAGAGGGTTTGAAGCTTTCTTT
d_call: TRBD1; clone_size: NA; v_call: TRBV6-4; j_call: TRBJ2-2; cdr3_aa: CASQGQGNTGELFF; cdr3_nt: TGTGCCAGCCAGGGACAGGGGAACACCGGGGAGCTGTTTTTT
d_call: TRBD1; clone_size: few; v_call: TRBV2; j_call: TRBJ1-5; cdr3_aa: CASSSGQGKGQPQHF; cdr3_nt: TGTGCCAGCAGTTCGGGACAGGGGAAGGGTCAGCCCCAGCATTTT
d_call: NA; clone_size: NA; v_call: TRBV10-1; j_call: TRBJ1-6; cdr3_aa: CASNRRRVTSCAPLHF; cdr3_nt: TGCGCCAGCAACCGGAGGAGAGTAACAAGTTGCGCACCCCTCCACTTT
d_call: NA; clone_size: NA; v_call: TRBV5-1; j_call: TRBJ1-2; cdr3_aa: CASSLVGQRGSNYGYTF; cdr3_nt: TGCGCCAGCAGCTTGGTAGGACAGAGGGGTTCTAACTATGGCTACACCTTC
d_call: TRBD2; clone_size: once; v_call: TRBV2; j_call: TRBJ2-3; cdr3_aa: CASSLLGLAGGPDTQYF; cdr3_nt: TGTGCCAGCAGTTTGCTAGGACTAGCGGGAGGGCCGGATACGCAGTATTTT
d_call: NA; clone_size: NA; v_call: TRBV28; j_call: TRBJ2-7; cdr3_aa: CASSEQYF; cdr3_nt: TGTGCCAGCAGTGAGCAGTACTTC
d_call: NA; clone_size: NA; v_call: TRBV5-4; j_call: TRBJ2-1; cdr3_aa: CASSADPWNEQFF; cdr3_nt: TGTGCCAGCAGCGCGGACCCCTGGAATGAGCAGTTCTTC
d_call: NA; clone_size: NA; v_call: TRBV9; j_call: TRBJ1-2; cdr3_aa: CASNKGSPYGYTF; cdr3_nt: TGTGCCAGCAATAAGGGGTCCCCTTATGGCTACACCTTC
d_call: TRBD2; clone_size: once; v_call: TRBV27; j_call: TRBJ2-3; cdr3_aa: CASSGERGDTDTQYF; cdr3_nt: TGTGCCAGCAGTGGAGAGCGGGGGGACACAGATACGCAGTATTTT
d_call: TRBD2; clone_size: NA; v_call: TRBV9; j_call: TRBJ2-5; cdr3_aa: CASSAGGTLKGTQYF; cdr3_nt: TGTGCCAGCAGCGCGGGGGGGACACTCAAGGGGACCCAGTACTTC
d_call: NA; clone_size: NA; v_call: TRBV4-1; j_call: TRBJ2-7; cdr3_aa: CASSQLEGLGVYEQYF; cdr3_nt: TGCGCCAGCAGCCAACTAGAGGGGCTGGGGGTCTACGAGCAGTACTTC
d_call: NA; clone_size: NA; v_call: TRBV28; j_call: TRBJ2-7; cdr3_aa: CASSTGGTHHYEQYF; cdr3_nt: TGTGCCAGCAGCACGGGTGGGACACACCATTACGAGCAGTACTTC
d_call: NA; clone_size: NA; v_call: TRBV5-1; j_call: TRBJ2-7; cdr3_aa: CASSPFVGAMYEQYF; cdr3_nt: TGCGCCAGCAGCCCTTTCGTGGGGGCAATGTACGAGCAGTACTTC
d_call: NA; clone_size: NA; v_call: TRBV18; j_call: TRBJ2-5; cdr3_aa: CASSRQGTGETQYF; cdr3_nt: TGTGCCAGCTCACGGCAGGGAACAGGAGAGACCCAGTACTTC
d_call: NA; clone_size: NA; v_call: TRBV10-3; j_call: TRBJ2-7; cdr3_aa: CAIRETASYEQYF; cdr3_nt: TGTGCCATCAGGGAGACAGCTAGCTACGAGCAGTACTTC
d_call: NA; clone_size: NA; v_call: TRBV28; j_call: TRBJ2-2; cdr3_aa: CASVSTGELFF; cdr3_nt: TGTGCCAGTGTCTCCACCGGGGAGCTGTTTTTT
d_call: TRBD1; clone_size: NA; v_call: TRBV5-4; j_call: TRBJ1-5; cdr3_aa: CASSTGGTGEGQPQHF; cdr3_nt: TGTGCCAGCAGCACGGGGGGGACAGGGGAGGGTCAGCCCCAGCATTTT
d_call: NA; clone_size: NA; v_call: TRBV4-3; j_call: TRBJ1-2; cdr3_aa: CASSQGWTPLANYGYTF; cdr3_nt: TGCGCCAGCAGCCAAGGCTGGACTCCGTTAGCTAACTATGGCTACACCTTC
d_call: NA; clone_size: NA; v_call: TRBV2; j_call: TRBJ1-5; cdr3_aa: CASSRQDYSNQPQHF; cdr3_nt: TGTGCCAGCAGTCGACAGGACTATAGCAATCAGCCCCAGCATTTT
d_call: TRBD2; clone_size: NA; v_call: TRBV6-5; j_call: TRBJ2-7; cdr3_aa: CASSQGTSGTYEQYF; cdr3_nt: TGTGCCAGCAGCCAGGGGACTAGCGGGACCTACGAGCAGTACTTC
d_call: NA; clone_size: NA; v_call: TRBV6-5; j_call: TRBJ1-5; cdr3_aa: CASSYSQGHQPQHF; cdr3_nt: TGTGCCAGCAGTTACTCACAGGGCCATCAGCCCCAGCATTTT
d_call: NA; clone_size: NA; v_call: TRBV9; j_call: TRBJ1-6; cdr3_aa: CASSGNRLNSPLHF; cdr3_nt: TGTGCCAGCAGCGGAAACCGACTGAATTCACCCCTCCACTTT
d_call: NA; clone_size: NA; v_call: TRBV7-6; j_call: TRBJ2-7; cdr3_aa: CASSLVDRYEQYF; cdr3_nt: TGTGCCAGCAGCTTAGTGGACAGATACGAGCAGTACTTC
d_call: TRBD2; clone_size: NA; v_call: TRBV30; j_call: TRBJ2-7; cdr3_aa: CAWSGGRAGEGEQYF; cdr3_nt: TGTGCCTGGAGTGGAGGGAGGGCCGGTGAAGGCGAGCAGTACTTC
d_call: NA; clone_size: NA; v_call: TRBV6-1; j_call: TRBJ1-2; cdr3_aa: CASSEALFPYGYTF; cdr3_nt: TGTGCCAGCAGTGAAGCGCTTTTCCCCTATGGCTACACCTTC
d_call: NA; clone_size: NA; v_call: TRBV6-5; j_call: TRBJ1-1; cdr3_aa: CASISLQRNTEAFF; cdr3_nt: TGTGCCAGCATCTCTCTTCAGCGAAACACTGAAGCTTTCTTT
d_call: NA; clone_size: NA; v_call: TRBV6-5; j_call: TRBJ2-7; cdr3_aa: CASAVSYEQYF; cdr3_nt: TGTGCCAGCGCGGTATCCTACGAGCAGTACTTC
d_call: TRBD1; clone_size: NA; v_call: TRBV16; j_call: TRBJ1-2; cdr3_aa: CASSQRWDRGDGYTF; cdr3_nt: TGTGCCAGCAGCCAGCGATGGGACAGGGGAGATGGCTACACCTTC
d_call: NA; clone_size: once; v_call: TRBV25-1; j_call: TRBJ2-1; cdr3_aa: CASSVGGNEQFF; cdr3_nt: TGTGCCAGCAGTGTGGGGGGCAATGAGCAGTTCTTC